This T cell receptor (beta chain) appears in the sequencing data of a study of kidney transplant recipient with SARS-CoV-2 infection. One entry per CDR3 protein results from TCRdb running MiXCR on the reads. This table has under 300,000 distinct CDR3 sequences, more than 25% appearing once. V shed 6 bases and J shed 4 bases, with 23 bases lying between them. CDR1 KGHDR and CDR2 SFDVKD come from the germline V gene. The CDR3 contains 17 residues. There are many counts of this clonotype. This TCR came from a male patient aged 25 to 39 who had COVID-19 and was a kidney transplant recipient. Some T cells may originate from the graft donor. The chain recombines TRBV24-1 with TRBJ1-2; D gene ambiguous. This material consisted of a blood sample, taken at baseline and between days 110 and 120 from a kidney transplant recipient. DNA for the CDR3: TGTGCCACCAGTTTATGGACTAGTACCAGAAAGACCTATGGCTACACCTTC. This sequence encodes CATSLWTSTRKTYGYTF.